A selection of T cell receptor beta chains follows, all from one sample in a study of CD8 T cells in ankylosing spondylitis. MiXCR was run by TCRdb on the 5' RACE reads, yielding one entry per CDR3 protein. This repertoire shows roughly 240,000 distinct CDR3 sequences, roughly 8.2% found once; its top ten account for roughly 4.9%. Input material: blood, either unsorted or a sorted T cell fraction (not recorded which). The source is a female donor with ankylosing spondylitis or in good health (not recorded which). Each CDR3 is given with its conserved first and last residue. Fields, in order: CDR3 length, D gene, J gene, clone size, V gene, CDR3 protein. D genes are given only for firm matches. Rows may omit the clone size; those that give it use once, few, many or a size class.

13 NA TRBJ2-5 many TRBV30 CAWSVGLQETQYF
16 NA TRBJ2-4 many TRBV12-3/TRBV12-4 CASSSHPTDLVDIQYF
12 NA TRBJ1-2 many TRBV19 CASSTERRGYTF
14 TRBD1 TRBJ1-4 many TRBV5-4 CASSRRQGTEKLFF
11 TRBD1 TRBJ2-5 many TRBV6-2/TRBV6-3 CATGQGETQYF
15 NA TRBJ2-7 few TRBV7-9 CASSSLRNLGNEQYF
19 TRBD2 TRBJ2-7 many TRBV6-2/TRBV6-3 CASSYEVGSGTGALYEQYF
14 NA TRBJ1-1 few TRBV5-1 CASSYRDTYTEAFF
16 TRBD1 TRBJ2-2 many TRBV2 CASSPRTGGNTGELFF
15 TRBD2 TRBJ2-5 many TRBV19 CASSSQGLAKETQYF
14 TRBD2 TRBJ2-7 many TRBV12-3/TRBV12-4 CASSPGLVFSEQYF
13 NA TRBJ1-4 many TRBV12-3/TRBV12-4 CASSPSPGRELFF
15 TRBD2 TRBJ2-7 NA TRBV20-1 CSARDRSSGIYEQYF
11 NA TRBJ2-7 NA TRBV12-3/TRBV12-4 CASSLLDEQYF
18 NA TRBJ1-1 many TRBV6-2/TRBV6-3 CASSTPAGRGKWNTEAFF
17 TRBD2 TRBJ2-1 many TRBV25-1 CASSEYFGTSGENEQFF
12 NA TRBJ2-3 NA TRBV7-9 CASSSSTSFRYF
13 NA TRBJ1-1 few TRBV20-1 CSARMDLNTEAFF
16 NA TRBJ2-2 NA TRBV28 CASKDNGKGRTGELFF
13 TRBD1 TRBJ1-2 many TRBV4-3 CASSRTGTYGYTF
14 TRBD1 TRBJ2-7 many TRBV7-2 CASSPRDRAYEQYF
12 NA TRBJ1-1 many TRBV10-2 CASSETTAEAFF
13 TRBD2 TRBJ2-5 many TRBV5-1 CASSASGTETQYF
13 NA TRBJ2-1 many TRBV12-3/TRBV12-4 CASSPTGYNEQFF
13 NA TRBJ2-7 many TRBV7-6 CASSRALGHEQYF
14 NA TRBJ1-1 many TRBV7-8 CASSSMNTNTEAFF
14 TRBD1 TRBJ2-1 NA TRBV11-2 CASSLGHRGNEQFF
15 TRBD1 TRBJ1-3 many TRBV28 CASRRDRVAGNTIYF
14 NA TRBJ1-1 many TRBV5-8 CASSFPARDTEAFF
14 NA TRBJ1-6 many TRBV12-3/TRBV12-4 CASSLSQGNSPLHF
15 TRBD1 TRBJ2-7 NA TRBV7-9 CASSLEDRAGYEQYF
18 TRBD2 TRBJ2-2 NA TRBV10-3 CAISPGTSGVVGAGELFF
12 NA TRBJ1-1 many TRBV10-3 CAISGGLGEAFF
14 NA TRBJ2-7 many TRBV15 CATSRPGASYEQYF
14 NA TRBJ2-1 many TRBV7-2 CASSFTPGPGEQFF
16 TRBD2 TRBJ2-1 many TRBV7-2 CASAVAGGLSYNEQFF
14 NA TRBJ1-5 many TRBV10-3 CAISVDTGGQPQHF
15 TRBD2 TRBJ2-7 many TRBV20-1 CSVLAPGGGGYEQYF
15 NA TRBJ2-3 many TRBV20-1 CSASPRDSYTDTQYF
19 TRBD2 TRBJ2-1 many TRBV3-1 CASSQDPVGLAGGLNEQFF
14 NA TRBJ2-2 many TRBV28 CASSPAGDTGELFF
11 NA TRBJ2-5 few TRBV28 CASSGGWTQYF
15 TRBD2 TRBJ2-7 NA TRBV7-2 CASSFELAGSYEQYF
14 NA TRBJ1-5 many TRBV20-1 CSAPAGCGNQPQHF
17 NA TRBJ2-5 few TRBV3-1 CASSPGAAGPMGKTQYF
15 TRBD2 TRBJ2-1 many TRBV20-1 CSRTSGRNGDNEQFF
12 NA TRBJ1-2 many TRBV6-2/TRBV6-3 CASSLGPDGYTF
14 NA TRBJ1-5 many TRBV7-2 CASSLPPGNQPQHF
12 NA TRBJ2-7 many TRBV9 CASSVGRDEQYF